The rows below give T cell receptor beta chains drawn from one sample of a study of blood T cell repertoires in COVID-19. Clones were read by immunoSEQ multiplex PCR, and TCRdb kept only the in-frame ones, dropping some. The top ten clones hold approximately 2% of a sample with about 480,000 clones, 70% to 90% of them seen once. Sequenced sample: PBMCs or T cells enriched from blood (not recorded which). The receptor source for this set is a woman aged 18-30 years with acute COVID-19. Each CDR3 is given with its conserved first and last residue. Fields, in order: J gene, D gene, clone size, V gene, CDR3 protein, CDR3 DNA. A D gene is named only where the DNA matches it firmly. Rows may omit the clone size; those that give it use once, few, many or a size class.

j_gene: TRBJ2-1
d_gene: -
abundance: -
v_gene: TRBV29-1
CDR3aa: CSGTGYNEQFF
CDR3nt: TGCAGCGGCACAGGCTACAATGAGCAGTTCTTC

j_gene: TRBJ2-1
d_gene: -
abundance: -
v_gene: TRBV7-6
CDR3aa: CASSPRTGLLLSDEQFF
CDR3nt: TGTGCCAGCAGCCCCCGGACCGGACTCCTTTTATCGGATGAGCAGTTCTTC

j_gene: TRBJ2-5
d_gene: -
abundance: -
v_gene: TRBV11-2
CDR3aa: CASSFLLPRETQYF
CDR3nt: TGTGCCAGCAGCTTTCTACTGCCGAGGGAGACCCAGTACTTC

j_gene: TRBJ2-7
d_gene: TRBD2
abundance: -
v_gene: TRBV5-1
CDR3aa: CASRGEGNEQYF
CDR3nt: TGCGCCAGCAGGGGGGAGGGAAACGAGCAGTACTTC

j_gene: TRBJ1-5
d_gene: TRBD1
abundance: -
v_gene: TRBV19
CDR3aa: CASSPWGGQAFVGGSNQPQHF
CDR3nt: TGTGCCAGTAGTCCGTGGGGGGGACAGGCATTTGTAGGAGGGAGCAATCAGCCCCAGCATTTT

j_gene: TRBJ1-1
d_gene: TRBD1
abundance: few
v_gene: TRBV6-5
CDR3aa: CASIILAGGTEAFF
CDR3nt: TGTGCCAGCATCATTCTTGCAGGGGGCACTGAAGCTTTCTTT

j_gene: TRBJ2-7
d_gene: -
abundance: -
v_gene: TRBV11-2
CDR3aa: CASSWEAGSYEQYF
CDR3nt: TGTGCCAGCAGTTGGGAGGCAGGCTCCTACGAGCAGTACTTC

j_gene: TRBJ2-4
d_gene: -
abundance: -
v_gene: TRBV18
CDR3aa: CASSPAGENIQYF
CDR3nt: TGTGCCAGCTCACCTGCAGGGGAAAACATTCAGTACTTC

j_gene: TRBJ1-5
d_gene: TRBD1
abundance: -
v_gene: TRBV19
CDR3aa: CASTGLDRGYNQPQHF
CDR3nt: TGTGCCAGTACGGGGTTGGACAGGGGATATAATCAGCCCCAGCATTTT

j_gene: TRBJ2-3
d_gene: -
abundance: -
v_gene: TRBV4-1
CDR3aa: CASSQAPGTRGTDTQYF
CDR3nt: TGCGCCAGCAGCCAAGCCCCCGGGACAAGGGGCACAGATACGCAGTATTTT

j_gene: TRBJ2-2
d_gene: TRBD1
abundance: once
v_gene: TRBV7-6
CDR3aa: CASILGQGSTGELFF
CDR3nt: TGTGCCAGCATCCTAGGACAGGGCAGCACCGGGGAGCTGTTTTTT

j_gene: TRBJ1-3
d_gene: -
abundance: -
v_gene: TRBV28
CDR3aa: CASSQTPDSGNTIYF
CDR3nt: TGTGCCAGCAGCCAAACACCCGACTCTGGAAACACCATATATTTT

j_gene: TRBJ1-2
d_gene: -
abundance: -
v_gene: TRBV29-1
CDR3aa: CSVEVTGTNYGYTF
CDR3nt: TGCAGCGTTGAAGTTACAGGGACTAACTATGGCTACACCTTC

j_gene: TRBJ1-2
d_gene: -
abundance: -
v_gene: TRBV7-8
CDR3aa: CASSLGTVYGYTF
CDR3nt: TGTGCCAGCAGCTTAGGGACAGTCTATGGCTACACCTTC

j_gene: TRBJ2-7
d_gene: -
abundance: few
v_gene: TRBV6-1
CDR3aa: CASSEAGYYYEQYF
CDR3nt: TGTGCCAGCAGTGAAGCAGGCTACTACTACGAGCAGTACTTC

j_gene: TRBJ1-2
d_gene: TRBD1
abundance: -
v_gene: TRBV5-4
CDR3aa: CASSRQGANYGYTF
CDR3nt: TGTGCCAGCAGCCGACAGGGGGCTAACTATGGCTACACCTTC

j_gene: TRBJ1-2
d_gene: TRBD1
abundance: -
v_gene: TRBV19
CDR3aa: CASSGPGQGWSGYTF
CDR3nt: TGTGCCAGTAGTGGACCGGGACAGGGGTGGAGTGGCTACACCTTC

j_gene: TRBJ1-5
d_gene: -
abundance: -
v_gene: TRBV27
CDR3aa: CASSKAQGHQPQHF
CDR3nt: TGTGCCAGCTCCAAAGCACAGGGACATCAGCCCCAGCATTTT